The 15 T cell receptor beta chains below all came from one sample that was sequenced in a study of T cell repertoires in cytomegalovirus infection. Via MiXCR, TCRdb re-called the reads, giving one row per CDR3 protein. The sample has some 500,000 distinct CDR3 sequences; roughly 42% are singletons. These TCRs' antigens remain unknown. Specimen: cultured PBMCs, collected from culture after CMV antigen stimulation. The receptor set was obtained from a human donor in good health (CMV status not recorded). Some clones in this sample may be carry-over from other donors' samples.

This chain uses TRBV12-3 or TRBV12-4 with TRBJ2-1; 7 bases fit TRBD2. V was pared by 6 bases and J by 10 bases, with 9 bases of the junction left unmatched. CDR3 length: 13 residues. The CDR3 protein is CASSPPASGEQFF. In DNA form, the CDR3 reads TGTGCCAGCAGCCCGCCCGCTAGCGGAGAGCAGTTCTTC.

This clonotype came up a few times. V usage is TRBV10-3 and J usage is TRBJ2-3; the D gene could be TRBD1 or TRBD2 (5 bases each). V was shortened by 3 bases and J by 1 base, with 11 bases between the two germline ends. The CDR3 covers 15 residues. Germline loops: CDR1 ENHRY, CDR2 SYGVKD. CDR3 amino acids: CAISDYEGRTDTQYF. The DNA of the CDR3 is TGTGCCATCAGTGATTATGAGGGACGCACAGATACGCAGTATTTT.

The V and J genes are TRBV7-9 and TRBJ2-3, with TRBD2 matching over 7 bases. After removal of 7 bases from V and 4 bases from J, the junction contained 5 bases not matched to a gene. Per germline, CDR1 SEHNR and CDR2 FQNEAQ (reference sequence). This CDR3 spans 13 amino acids. The CDR3 reads CASTPREADTQYF. CDR3 nucleotides: TGTGCCAGCACCCCCCGGGAGGCAGATACGCAGTATTTT.

Only a few counts were recorded for this clonotype. V usage is TRBV12-3 or TRBV12-4 and J usage is TRBJ2-1, with TRBD2 matching 7 bases. CDR3 size: 12 residues. The J segment lost 15 bases and the V segment lost 5 bases, leaving 10 bases of the junction unmatched. The CDR3 here is CASSPRGGSGFF. The CDR3 DNA reads TGTGCCAGCAGTCCGAGGGGCGGGAGCGGGTTCTTC.

This clonotype has just a few counts. V usage is TRBV4-3 and J usage is TRBJ2-1; D is possibly TRBD1 (6 bases). This CDR3 has 13 amino acids. The germline V and J ends were trimmed by 4 bases and 7 bases, with 11 bases remaining between them. Germline V lookup: CDR1 LGHNA, CDR2 YSLEER. The CDR3 here is CASSRPQGNEQFF. CDR3 bases: TGCGCCAGCAGCCGACCACAGGGAAATGAGCAGTTCTTC.

The CDR3 region has the DNA TGCAGTGCTAGATTAGCGGAGAGCACAGATACGCAGTATTTT. This translates into CSARLAESTDTQYF. The V and J genes are TRBV20-1 and TRBJ2-3; TRBD2 is a possible D gene (6 bases). CDR3 length equals 14 residues. The ends were cut back, 2 bases at V and 0 bases at J, with 9 bases in the middle. Germline V gene sequence: CDR1 DFQATT, CDR2 SNEGSKA (reference sequence).

This clonotype was counted many times. The chain couples TRBV7-2 to TRBJ2-7; 7 bases match TRBD2. This CDR3 comprises 12 residues. CDR1 is SGHTA and CDR2 is FQGNSA in the germline V gene. The V gene end was trimmed by 5 bases and the J gene end by 2 bases; junction bases not matched to a gene: 0. CDR3 sequence: CASSRGAYEQYF. In nucleotides, the CDR3 is TGTGCCAGCAGCCGGGGGGCCTACGAGCAGTACTTC.

This clonotype has a handful of counts. The chain is built from TRBV6-1 and TRBJ2-2; D possibly corresponds to TRBD2 (6 bases). CDR3 length: 15 amino acids. Germline CDR1 is MNHNS and CDR2 is SASEGT. Trimming took 3 bases from V and 2 from J, leaving 10 bases between them. In DNA form, the CDR3 reads TGTGCCAGCAGTGACGGCGGGGCCAACACCGGGGAGCTGTTTTTT. Its translation is CASSDGGANTGELFF.

The chain uses TRBV20-1 and TRBJ2-1; D unresolved. Deletions cut 6 bases from V and 9 bases from J, with 15 bases between. Germline loops: CDR1 DFQATT, CDR2 SNEGSKA (reference sequence). The CDR3 sequence is 12 residues long. The CDR3 DNA reads TGCAGTGCCGCACCCCCCCGCCTTGAGCAGTTCTTC. The encoded protein is CSAAPPRLEQFF.

V is TRBV5-1 and J is TRBJ2-1, with 10 bases that match TRBD2. Germline CDR1 reads SGHRS; CDR2 reads YFSETQ. V gave up 0 bases and J gave up 4 bases; unmatched junction bases: 4. This CDR3 spans 16 amino acids. CDR3 amino acids: CASSLEAGGLYNEQFF. The CDR3 nucleotides read TGCGCCAGCAGCTTGGAAGCGGGGGGGCTTTACAATGAGCAGTTCTTC.

V usage is TRBV4-1 and J usage is TRBJ2-7, with 13 bases that match TRBD2. V lost 0 bases to trimming and J lost 5 bases; unmatched junction nucleotides: 1. Germline CDR1 MGHRA, CDR2 YSYEKL. The CDR3 extends over 15 amino acids. CDR3 sequence reads: CASSQDGLAGDEQYF. The CDR3 region has the DNA TGCGCCAGCAGCCAAGATGGACTAGCGGGAGACGAGCAGTACTTC.

The chain couples TRBV7-6 to TRBJ2-7; D may be TRBD1 (6 bases). CDR3 length: 16 amino acids. V was shortened by 3 bases and J by 3 bases, with 18 bases between the two germline ends. Germline V gene lookup returns CDR1 SGHVS and CDR2 FNYEAQ. The CDR3 nucleotides read TGTGCCAGCAGCTTCGCTAAAGGGGGTGGGGGCTACGAGCAGTACTTC. Amino acid sequence: CASSFAKGGGGYEQYF.

This clonotype occurred a few times. The DNA is left out, because the CDR3 cannot be placed on it with certainty; the CDR3 is given as TCRdb lists it. The rearrangement links TRBV7-2 to TRBJ2-5. The CDR3 is made up of 12 amino acids, end residues included. Germline assignment: CDR1 SGHTA and CDR2 FQGNSA. The CDR3 loop reads CASTVAGGALDF.

This sequence joins TRBV5-4 and TRBJ2-7, with a weak D call TRBD2 (5 bases). The CDR3 spans 14 residues. V was pared by 2 bases and J by 5 bases, with 14 bases between. CDR1 is SGHNT and CDR2 is YYREEE in the germline V gene (reference sequence). For the CDR3, the DNA is TGTGCCAGCAGCTTAAAAACTAGATCGGACGAGCAGTACTTC. Amino acids: CASSLKTRSDEQYF.

The sample holds a few counts of this clonotype. This chain links TRBV7-2 with TRBJ1-2; TRBD1 matches 12 bases. This CDR3 has 19 amino acids. Germline CDR1 SGHTA, CDR2 FQGNSA. V shed 0 bases and J 8 bases; nucleotides not matched to a gene: 16. The CDR3 sequence: CASSLASGTGGVATMGYTF. The DNA for the CDR3 is TGTGCCAGCAGCTTAGCCTCCGGGACAGGGGGCGTCGCGACTATGGGCTACACCTTC.